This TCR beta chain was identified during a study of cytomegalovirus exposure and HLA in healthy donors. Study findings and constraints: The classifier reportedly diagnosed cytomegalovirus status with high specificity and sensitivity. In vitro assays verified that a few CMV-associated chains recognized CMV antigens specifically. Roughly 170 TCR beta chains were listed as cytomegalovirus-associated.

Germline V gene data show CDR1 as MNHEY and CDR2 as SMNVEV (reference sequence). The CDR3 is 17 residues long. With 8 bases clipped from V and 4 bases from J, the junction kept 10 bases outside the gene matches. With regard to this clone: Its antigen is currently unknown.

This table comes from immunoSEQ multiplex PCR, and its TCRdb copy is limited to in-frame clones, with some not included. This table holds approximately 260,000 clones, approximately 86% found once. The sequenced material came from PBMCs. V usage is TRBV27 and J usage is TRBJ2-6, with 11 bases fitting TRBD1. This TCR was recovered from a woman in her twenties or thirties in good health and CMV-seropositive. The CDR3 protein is CASGTGQGATGANVLTF. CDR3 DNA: TGTGCCAGCGGCACCGGACAGGGGGCAACGGGGGCCAACGTCCTGACTTTC.